One and the same sample provided the 14 T cell receptor beta chains below, sequenced in a study of regulatory dendritic cells for organ transplantation. This table comes from immunoSEQ multiplex PCR, and its TCRdb copy is limited to in-frame clones, with some not included. The table lists 30,000 to 45,000 clones, about 89% of them singletons. Material: naive CD8+ T cells from blood. Subset noted: CD45RA+ naive T cells. These receptors all stem from a human donor in good health.

The rearrangement uses TRBV7-8 and TRBJ2-7, with a possible D match to TRBD2 (5 bases). Trimming stripped 5 bases from V and 5 bases from J, with 22 bases between. Germline assignment: CDR1 SGHVS and CDR2 FQNEAQ. There are 16 residues in the CDR3. The CDR3 protein is CASSPRWGELAHEQYF. CDR3 bases: TGTGCCAGCAGCCCACGGTGGGGAGAGCTAGCCCACGAGCAGTACTTC.

The chain combines TRBV5-6 with TRBJ1-1; D is unclear. Germline assignment: CDR1 SGHDT and CDR2 YYEEEE. V was shortened by 2 bases and J by 1 base, with 9 bases between the two germline ends. The CDR3 length is 14 residues. For the CDR3, the DNA is TGTGCCAGCAGCTTATTAGGGCGGAACACTGAAGCTTTCTTT. Translating it yields CASSLLGRNTEAFF.

J is TRBJ1-5 and V is TRBV30; D unresolved. The germline V gene encodes CDR1 GTSNPN and CDR2 SVGIG (reference sequence). The CDR3 covers 14 residues. The V end was cut by 0 bases, the J end by 7 bases, with 13 bases between. CDR3 loop: CAWSVRVSSQPQHF. The CDR3 DNA is TGTGCCTGGAGTGTACGGGTGTCTTCCCAGCCCCAGCATTTT.

This clone was recorded once. The chain employs TRBV9 and TRBJ2-6; the match to TRBD1 covers 9 bases. Trimming removed 0 bases from V and 0 bases from J; junction bases left unmatched: 1. This CDR3 region has 17 residues. Germline CDR1 and CDR2: SGDLS and YYNGEE. CDR3 in DNA: TGTGCCAGCAGCGTAGTGACAGGGGGCTCTGGGGCCAACGTCCTGACTTTC. Translated, it gives CASSVVTGGSGANVLTF.

The rearrangement uses TRBV7-9 and TRBJ1-2; D call uncertain. Germline CDR1 SEHNR, CDR2 FQNEAQ (reference sequence). Deletions cut 4 bases from V and 8 bases from J, with 14 bases between. This CDR3 has 13 amino acids. CDR3 amino acids: CASSWLPVRGYTF. The CDR3 region has the DNA TGTGCCAGCAGCTGGCTACCTGTCAGGGGCTACACCTTC. Filled out from reference TRBV7-9 and TRBJ1-2, the complete variable domain reads DTGVSQNPRHKITKRGQNVTFRCDPISEHNRLYWYRQTLGQGPEFLTYFQNEAQLEKSRLLSDRFSAERPKGSFSTLEIQRTEQGDSAMYLCASSWLPVRGYTFGSGTRLTVV.

The chain recombines TRBV28 with TRBJ1-2; the D is unclear. The V end was cut by 6 bases, the J end by 6 bases, with 11 bases between. This CDR3 is built from 12 residues. Germline V gene data show CDR1 as MDHEN and CDR2 as SYDVKM. The CDR3 nucleotides are TGTGCCAGCAGCATAGACAACCATGGCTACACCTTC. Translating it yields CASSIDNHGYTF.

The chain has TRBV2 and TRBJ2-7; no clear D gene. The CDR3 length is 12 residues. Germline values: CDR1 SNHLY, CDR2 FYNNEI. V was clipped by 8 bases and J by 2 bases, with 10 bases between them. The CDR3 sequence: CASQTGTYEQYF. CDR3 coding DNA: TGTGCCAGCCAAACTGGGACCTACGAGCAGTACTTC.

CDR3 region: CASSDGEGYEQYF. CDR3 DNA sequence: TGCGCCAGCAGCGACGGGGAGGGGTACGAGCAGTACTTC. This chain links TRBV4-3 with TRBJ2-7, with 7 positions matching TRBD2. With V trimmed by 5 bases and J by 4 bases, 5 bases remained unmatched. The V gene's germline CDR1 is LGHNA and CDR2 YSLEER. The CDR3 extends over 13 amino acids.

The V gene is TRBV9, the J gene TRBJ2-7; possibly TRBD2 for D (6 bases). The V gene lost 1 base and the J gene lost 3 bases, with 8 bases spanning the gap. CDR3 length: 13 amino acids. The germline V gene encodes CDR1 SGDLS and CDR2 YYNGEE. Here the CDR3 reads CASSVRSGYEQYF. CDR3 in DNA: TGTGCCAGCAGCGTACGTAGCGGCTACGAGCAGTACTTC. Supplemented by reference TRBV9 and TRBJ2-7, the full variable domain reads DSGVTQTPKHLITATGQRVTLRCSPRSGDLSVYWYQQSLDQGLQFLIQYYNGEERAKGNILERFSAQQFPDLHSELNLSSLELGDSALYFCASSVRSGYEQYFGPGTRLTVT.

The chain employs TRBV14 and TRBJ2-7; D ambiguous. Trimming left V 1 base short and J 3 bases short, with 1 base between. Germline V CDR1 and CDR2: SGHDN, FVKESK. The length of the CDR3 is 11 residues. CDR3 nucleotides: TGTGCCAGCAGCCAAGGCTACGAGCAGTACTTC. It is translated as CASSQGYEQYF. The entire variable domain, with the rest obtained from reference TRBV14 and TRBJ2-7, is as follows: EAGVTQFPSHSVIEKGQTVTLRCDPISGHDNLYWYRRVMGKEIKFLLHFVKESKQDESGMPNNRFLAERTGGTYSTLKVQPAELEDSGVYFCASSQGYEQYFGPGTRLTVT.

This rearrangement joins TRBV7-9 to TRBJ2-1; D is perhaps TRBD1 (5 bases). The germline gives CDR1 SEHNR, CDR2 FQNEAQ (reference sequence). The CDR3 length is 11 residues. Trimming removed 10 bases at V and 10 bases at J, with 14 bases between. The CDR3 sequence: CATTQGQEQFF. In nucleotides, the CDR3 is TGTGCCACTACTCAGGGCCAGGAGCAGTTCTTC.

The chain is built from TRBV7-9 and TRBJ2-1; D uncertain. Germline V lookup: CDR1 SEHNR, CDR2 FQNEAQ (reference sequence). Trimming pared 2 bases from V and 5 bases from J, leaving 10 bases between. The CDR3 has 14 residues. As DNA, the CDR3 is TGTGCCAGCAGCTTAATGTCGGGCGACAATGAGCAGTTCTTC. Amino acids: CASSLMSGDNEQFF.

The V call is TRBV4-1, the J call TRBJ2-1; the D gene is possibly TRBD1 (5 bases). The CDR3 length is 13 residues. V was cut by 6 bases and J by 6 bases, with 12 bases left in between. Per germline, CDR1 MGHRA and CDR2 YSYEKL. This CDR3 reads CASSYGQSNEQFF. The CDR3 region has the DNA TGCGCCAGCAGTTACGGACAAAGCAATGAGCAGTTCTTC.

V and J are TRBV7-9 and TRBJ2-7; 7 bases are a match to TRBD2. The CDR3 totals 14 residues. After removal of 5 bases from V and 0 bases from J, the junction contained 4 bases not matched to a gene. Germline CDR1 SEHNR, CDR2 FQNEAQ (reference sequence). In nucleotides, the CDR3 is TGTGCCAGCAGCGCACTAGCGTTCTCCTACGAGCAGTACTTC. This translates into CASSALAFSYEQYF.